The next 19 T cell receptor beta chains were all read from a single sample in a study of human T cells and chemical hapten exposure. TCRdb redid the calling of the RACE reads with MiXCR, one entry per CDR3 protein. The repertoire has about 89,000 distinct CDR3 sequences, more than 10% of them found once; the top ten carry approximately 3.4%. Time point in this sample: pre-sensitization, week 0. As to treatment: therapeutic diphenylcyclopropenone sensitization with weekly scalp DPC. This specimen was whole blood, taken in connection with sensitization to the hapten diphenylcyclopropenone (DPC). The source of these receptors is a woman aged 60 to 75 with alopecia areata. Some clones in this sample may be carry-over from other donors' samples.

On this clonotype: A much more abundant neighbour one base away suggests this may be a read error. The V gene is TRBV20-1, the J gene TRBJ1-1; D perhaps matches TRBD1 (6 bases). The germline gives CDR1 DFQATT, CDR2 SNEGSKA (reference sequence). The CDR3 totals 14 residues. The CDR3 DNA follows: TGCAGTGCTAGAGTTTTAAGGGGGACCACTGACGCTTTCTTT. This translates into CSARVLRGTTDAFF.

This clonotype was recorded many times. The chain combines TRBV7-9 with TRBJ2-3; 7 bases agree with TRBD2. This CDR3 contains 16 residues. Germline loops: CDR1 SEHNR, CDR2 FQNEAQ (reference sequence). J was trimmed by 1 base and V by 1 base; bases with no gene match: 5. CDR3 DNA sequence: TGTGCCAGCAGCTTAGGTGGGCTAGCGGGCACAGATACGCAGTATTTT. This codes for CASSLGGLAGTDTQYF.

The CDR3 DNA reads TGCGCCAGCTTACAGGGTACCGGGACAGATACGCAGTATTTT. Protein sequence: CASLQGTGTDTQYF. This chain connects TRBV5-1 to TRBJ2-3, with D maybe TRBD1 (6 bases). Between the trimmed V and J ends, which lost 7 bases and 3 bases, there was a span of 15 bases. CDR3 length: 14 amino acids. Germline V gene lookup returns CDR1 SGHRS and CDR2 YFSETQ.

Concerning this clonotype: A much larger clone differs from this one at a single base, so this may be a read error. Since no conserved phenylalanine or tryptophan closes the CDR3, a read error is the likely cause. It is unclear where the CDR3 begins or ends on the DNA, so no DNA is shown, and the CDR3 is as TCRdb lists it. The chain recombines TRBV6-5 with TRBJ1-1. Per germline, CDR1 MNHEY and CDR2 SVGAGI. The CDR3 is 15 residues long, ends included. The CDR3 loop is CASSYRESPLLGVFL.

The chain employs TRBV5-1 and TRBJ2-3; a weak D match, TRBD2 (5 bases). Trimming removed 0 bases from V and 2 bases from J, with 13 bases in between. Germline lookup yields CDR1 SGHRS and CDR2 YFSETQ. This CDR3 spans 16 amino acids. CDR3 DNA: TGCGCCAGCAGCTTGGCCACTAGTTCCTCCACAGATACGCAGTATTTT. It yields the protein CASSLATSSSTDTQYF.

This chain uses TRBV29-1 with TRBJ2-3; D is unresolved. Germline V lookup: CDR1 SQVTM, CDR2 ANQGSEA. The CDR3 extends over 11 amino acids. Trimming pared 8 bases from V and 4 bases from J, leaving 10 bases between. The chain's CDR3 is CSSLGPDTQYF. DNA of the CDR3: TGCAGCTCCCTTGGTCCAGATACGCAGTATTTT.

This clonotype was seen at least ten times. The rearrangement uses TRBV4-1 and TRBJ2-5, with D possibly matching TRBD2 (6 bases). CDR1 is MGHRA and CDR2 is YSYEKL in the germline V gene. CDR3 size: 16 residues. Trimming stripped 2 bases from V and 1 base from J, with 14 bases between. This CDR3 is CASSQLFGTLQETQYF. The DNA of the CDR3 is TGCGCCAGCAGCCAATTATTCGGGACTCTCCAAGAGACCCAGTACTTC.

This clonotype was seen only a few times. The gene calls are TRBV3-1 and TRBJ2-7; possible D gene TRBD1, 7 bases. Germline V gene lookup returns CDR1 LGHDT and CDR2 YNNKEL (reference sequence). The CDR3 spans 14 residues. Trimming left V 5 bases short and J 6 bases short, with 17 bases between. The CDR3 loop reads CASSWGDSQREQYF. CDR3 nucleotide sequence: TGTGCCAGCAGCTGGGGGGACAGTCAACGCGAGCAGTACTTC.

This clonotype has ten or more counts. The gene calls are TRBV6-5 and TRBJ2-5; TRBD1 might be the D (6 bases). This CDR3 has 15 amino acids. Germline V gene data show CDR1 as MNHEY and CDR2 as SVGAGI. Trimming stripped 6 bases from V and 5 bases from J, with 19 bases between. The CDR3 reads CASRRTVVHKETQYF. The CDR3 DNA reads TGTGCCAGCAGGAGGACAGTGGTTCATAAGGAGACCCAGTACTTC.

The sample holds many counts of this clonotype. The rearrangement links TRBV7-6 to TRBJ1-1; no clear D. Trimming pared 1 base from V and 2 bases from J, leaving 11 bases between. The CDR3 runs to 15 residues. CDR1 and CDR2 (germline): SGHVS, FNYEAQ. The chain's CDR3 is CASSLGPGVNTEAFF. Written as DNA, the CDR3 is TGTGCCAGCAGCTTAGGCCCCGGAGTTAACACTGAAGCTTTCTTT.

The chain uses TRBV4-2 and TRBJ2-6, with 8 bases lining up with TRBD1. The CDR3 runs to 18 residues. Germline CDR1 LGHNA, CDR2 YNFKEQ. V shed 8 bases, J shed 0 bases, and the junction held 12 bases outside the gene matches. In DNA, the CDR3 is TGTGCCAGCGCTCAGGGGGCACGCTATTTCTCTGGGGCCAACGTCCTGACTTTC. Translated: CASAQGARYFSGANVLTF.

This clonotype showed up many times. The chain employs TRBV3-1 and TRBJ2-1; TRBD2 agrees at 15 bases. J lost 5 bases, V lost 3 bases, and 2 bases had no gene match. CDR1 and CDR2 (germline): LGHDT, YNNKEL (reference sequence). The CDR3 covers 16 residues. The chain's CDR3 is CASSQGTSGGHNEQFF. The CDR3 nucleotides read TGTGCCAGCAGCCAGGGGACTAGCGGGGGGCACAATGAGCAGTTCTTC.

The chain is built from TRBV5-4 and TRBJ1-5; possibly TRBD1 for D (5 bases). There are 15 residues in the CDR3. Trimming left V 1 base short and J 7 bases short, with 15 bases between. CDR1 is SGHNT, CDR2 YYREEE, per germline (reference sequence). This CDR3 is CASSLLVREEQPQHF. The DNA of the CDR3 is TGTGCCAGCAGCTTGTTGGTCAGGGAGGAGCAGCCCCAGCATTTT.

The V and J genes are TRBV20-1 and TRBJ2-7; 7 nucleotides line up with TRBD1. V dropped 5 bases and J dropped 3; count of bases not matched to a gene: 10. The germline V gene encodes CDR1 DFQATT and CDR2 SNEGSKA (reference sequence). There are 14 residues in the CDR3. The CDR3 sequence is CSARDSIKHYEQYF. DNA for the CDR3: TGCAGTGCTCGGGACAGCATAAAACACTACGAGCAGTACTTC.

This clonotype occurred many times. The chain carries TRBV5-1 and TRBJ2-7, with TRBD1 as a possible D gene (6 bases). Deletions cut 5 bases from V and 5 bases from J, with 11 bases between. Germline V gives CDR1 SGHRS, CDR2 YFSETQ. The CDR3 extends over 12 amino acids. In DNA, the CDR3 is TGCGCCAGCAGGCGAAACAGGGACGAGCAGTACTTC. This encodes CASRRNRDEQYF.

This clonotype was observed a few times. J is TRBJ2-3 and V is TRBV5-1, with 7 bases fitting TRBD2. Losses at the gene ends were 8 bases for V and 6 bases for J; bases not matched to a gene: 12. CDR1 and CDR2 from the germline V gene are SGHRS and YFSETQ. This CDR3 comprises 14 residues. CDR3 in amino acids: CASSSGGGRDTQYF. The CDR3 DNA reads as TGCGCCAGTTCCTCCGGCGGGGGACGTGATACGCAGTATTTT.

There are a few counts of this clonotype. The chain joins TRBV27 to TRBJ1-2; no reliable D call. Between the trimmed V and J ends, which lost 8 bases and 7 bases, there was a span of 14 bases. The CDR3 consists of 12 residues. The germline V gene encodes CDR1 MNHEY and CDR2 SMNVEV (reference sequence). The CDR3 is CASGRIESGYTF. Here the CDR3 DNA reads TGTGCCAGCGGGAGGATAGAAAGTGGCTACACCTTC.

Remarks on this clonotype: With a much larger clone just one base away, this may be a read error. J is TRBJ2-5 and V is TRBV11-2; D perhaps matches TRBD2 (6 bases). The V gene's germline CDR1 is SGHAT and CDR2 FQNNGV. V was trimmed by 5 bases and J by 5 bases, leaving 15 bases between them. The CDR3 consists of 14 residues. The chain's CDR3 is CASSPRHRGETQYF. CDR3 in DNA: TGTGCCAGCAGCCCCCGACACCGGGGGGAGACCCAGTACTTC.

V usage is TRBV27 and J usage is TRBJ1-5; D might be TRBD1 (5 bases). The CDR3 consists of 13 residues. From germline, CDR1 is MNHEY and CDR2 SMNVEV (reference sequence). The V end was cut by 5 bases, the J end by 5 bases, with 10 bases between. This chain's CDR3 is CASSIDSYQPQHF. As DNA, the CDR3 is TGTGCCAGCAGTATCGACAGTTATCAGCCCCAGCATTTT.